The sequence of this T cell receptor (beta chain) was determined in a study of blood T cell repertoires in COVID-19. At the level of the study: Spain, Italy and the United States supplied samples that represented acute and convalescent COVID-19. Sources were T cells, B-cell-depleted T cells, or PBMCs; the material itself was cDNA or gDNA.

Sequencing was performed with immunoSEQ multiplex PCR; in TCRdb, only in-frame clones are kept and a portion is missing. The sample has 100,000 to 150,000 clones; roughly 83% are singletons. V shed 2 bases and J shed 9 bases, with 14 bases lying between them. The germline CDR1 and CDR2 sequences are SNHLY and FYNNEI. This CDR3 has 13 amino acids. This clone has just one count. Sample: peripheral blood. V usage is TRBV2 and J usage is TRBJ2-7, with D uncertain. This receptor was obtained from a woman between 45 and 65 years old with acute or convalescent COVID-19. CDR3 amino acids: CASSESAPGGQYF. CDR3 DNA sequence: TGTGCCAGCAGTGAATCGGCCCCGGGTGGGCAGTACTTC.